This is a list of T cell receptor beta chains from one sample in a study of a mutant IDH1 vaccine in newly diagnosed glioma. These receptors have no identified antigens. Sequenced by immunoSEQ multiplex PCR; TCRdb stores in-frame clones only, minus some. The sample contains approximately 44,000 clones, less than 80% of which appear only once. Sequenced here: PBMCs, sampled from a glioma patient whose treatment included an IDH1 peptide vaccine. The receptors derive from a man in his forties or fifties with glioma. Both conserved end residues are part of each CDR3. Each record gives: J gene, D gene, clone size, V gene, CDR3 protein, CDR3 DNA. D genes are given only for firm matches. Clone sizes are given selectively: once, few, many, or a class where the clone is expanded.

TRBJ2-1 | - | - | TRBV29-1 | CSVRAPASYNEQFF | TGCAGCGTTCGGGCGCCCGCCTCCTACAATGAGCAGTTCTTC
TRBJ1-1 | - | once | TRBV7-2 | CASSLDGVTEAFF | TGTGCCAGCAGCTTAGATGGGGTTACCGAAGCTTTCTTT
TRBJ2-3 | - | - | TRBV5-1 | CASSLAAYTDTQYF | TGCGCCAGCAGCTTGGCGGCATACACAGATACGCAGTATTTT
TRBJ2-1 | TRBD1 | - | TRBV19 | CASSIGQGSPYNEQFF | TGTGCCAGTAGTATTGGACAGGGTTCCCCCTACAATGAGCAGTTCTTC
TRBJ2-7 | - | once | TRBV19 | CASSMGAYEQYF | TGTGCCAGTAGTATGGGGGCCTACGAGCAGTACTTC
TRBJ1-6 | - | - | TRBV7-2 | CASSLAAGGTNSPLHF | TGTGCCAGCAGCTTAGCCGCGGGCGGGACCAATTCACCCCTCCACTTT
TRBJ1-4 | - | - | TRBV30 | CAWKQQGVYEKLFF | TGTGCCTGGAAACAACAGGGAGTGTACGAAAAACTGTTTTTT
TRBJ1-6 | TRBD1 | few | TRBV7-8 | CASSLDRGNSPLHF | TGTGCCAGCAGCCTCGACAGGGGAAATTCACCCCTCCACTTT
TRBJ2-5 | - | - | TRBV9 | CASSPDQGQTQYF | TGTGCCAGCAGCCCCGACCAGGGACAGACCCAGTACTTC
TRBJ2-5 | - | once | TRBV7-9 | CASSLDGRGQQYF | TGTGCCAGCAGCTTAGATGGTCGAGGACAGCAGTACTTC
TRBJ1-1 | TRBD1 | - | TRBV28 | CASSPHRGTEAFF | TGTGCCAGCAGTCCACACAGGGGTACTGAAGCTTTCTTT
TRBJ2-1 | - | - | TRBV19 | CASSISRARGVQNEQFF | TGTGCCAGTAGTATATCCAGGGCGCGCGGAGTACAGAATGAGCAGTTCTTC
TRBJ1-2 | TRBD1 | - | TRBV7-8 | CASSPFDRGYSRGHGYTF | TGTGCCAGCAGCCCATTTGACAGGGGGTATTCCAGGGGTCATGGCTACACCTTC
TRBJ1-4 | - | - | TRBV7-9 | CASSPAARNEKLFF | TGTGCCAGCAGCCCCGCCGCAAGGAATGAAAAACTGTTTTTT
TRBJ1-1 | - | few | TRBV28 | CASSQPAPVGTEAFF | TGTGCCAGCAGTCAACCGGCGCCCGTGGGGACTGAAGCTTTCTTT
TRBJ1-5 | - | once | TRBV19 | CASRPEGGSGNQPQHF | TGTGCCAGTAGACCAGAGGGGGGATCCGGCAATCAGCCCCAGCATTTT
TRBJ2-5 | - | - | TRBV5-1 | CASSLIYGGRQETQYF | TGCGCCAGCAGCTTGATTTATGGGGGGCGGCAGGAGACCCAGTACTTC
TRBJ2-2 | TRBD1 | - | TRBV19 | CASSRTVTTGVGRELFF | TGTGCCAGTAGCAGAACCGTAACGACAGGGGTGGGCAGGGAGCTGTTTTTT
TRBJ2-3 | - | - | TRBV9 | CASSVESRSTDTQYF | TGTGCCAGCAGCGTAGAGTCCAGGAGCACAGATACGCAGTATTTT
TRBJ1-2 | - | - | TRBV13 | CASSPNHGTDYGYTF | TGTGCCAGCAGCCCAAACCACGGGACGGATTATGGCTACACCTTC
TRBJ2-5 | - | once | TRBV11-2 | CASSGSRFAGRWETQYF | TGTGCCAGCAGCGGATCGAGGTTTGCGGGGCGTTGGGAGACCCAGTACTTC
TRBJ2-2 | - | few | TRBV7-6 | CASSDWGGALTANTGELFF | TGTGCCAGCAGCGACTGGGGGGGGGCCCTTACGGCGAACACCGGGGAGCTGTTTTTT
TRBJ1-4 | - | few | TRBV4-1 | CASSQVTATNEKLFF | TGCGCCAGCAGCCAAGTGACAGCAACTAATGAAAAACTGTTTTTT
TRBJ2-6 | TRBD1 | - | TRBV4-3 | CASSQETGGSGANVLTF | TGCGCCAGCAGCCAAGAGACAGGGGGCTCTGGGGCCAACGTCCTGACTTTC
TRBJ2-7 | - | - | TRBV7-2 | CASSHRVSYEQYF | TGTGCCAGCAGCCACAGGGTTTCCTACGAGCAGTACTTC
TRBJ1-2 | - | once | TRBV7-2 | CASNPRSRGYTF | TGTGCCAGCAACCCCCGCTCAAGGGGCTACACCTTC
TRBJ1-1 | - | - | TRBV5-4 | CASSLVVGISEAFF | TGTGCCAGCAGCTTGGTGGTAGGGATATCTGAAGCTTTCTTT
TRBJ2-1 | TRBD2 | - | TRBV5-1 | CASSSLPSTSGAYNEQFF | TGCGCCAGCAGCTCCTTACCGTCGACTAGCGGAGCCTACAATGAGCAGTTCTTC
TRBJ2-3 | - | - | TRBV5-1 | CASSLGDDGDTQYF | TGCGCCAGCAGCTTGGGCGATGATGGAGATACGCAGTATTTT